This T cell receptor beta chain was identified in a study of cytomegalovirus exposure and HLA in healthy donors. Regarding this clone: As yet, its antigen is unknown.

The germline gives CDR1 SGHAT, CDR2 FQNNGV. The CDR3 is 13 residues long. Trimming pared 6 bases from V and 8 bases from J, leaving 16 bases between. The primer mix had 60 Vbeta and 13 Jbeta primers. Authors' processing steps: In a later analysis, around 12 million of 75 million to 90 million unique beta chains occurred in at least two donors. Libraries were prepared by immunoSEQ multiplex PCR; TCRdb keeps only in-frame clonotypes and omits some of them. That table gives V, J and clone size, and the DNA gave D and trimming. The table records 200,000 to 250,000 clones, about 84% of them present only once. Study-wide results and caveats: Cytomegalovirus association was listed for 150 to 200 TCR beta chains. A later analysis linked a missense DCLRE1C variant to TCR beta V- and J-gene trimming. Highly shared variants forming one cluster were likely a sequencing artifact.

The chain joins TRBV11-2 to TRBJ1-2, with D uncertain. Sequencing used PBMCs. The receptor was isolated from a human donor in good health. This CDR3 reads CASRVIASRGYTF. The CDR3 nucleotides are TGTGCCAGCAGGGTGATAGCATCGAGGGGCTACACCTTC.